A single T cell receptor (beta chain) is shown here with its context. The data are from a study of blood T cell repertoires in COVID-19. In the study overall: COVID-19 samples collected from the United States, Italy and Spain covered acute and convalescent phases. PBMCs, B-cell-depleted T cells, or T cells were the source of the cDNA or gDNA that made up the material.

Original data processing: Reference gene primer amplification yielded estimated nucleated cell counts. Assay: immunoSEQ multiplex PCR; the TCRdb copy retains only in-frame clones and omits some. V and J calls and clone size are as listed in that table; D and trimming were resolved from the DNA. The sample includes over 110,000 clones, around 83% of them seen just once. This CDR3 region has 14 residues. Trimming removed 4 bases from V and 4 bases from J; junction bases left unmatched: 4. Germline CDR1 SNHLY, CDR2 FYNNEI. The gene calls are TRBV2 and TRBJ1-5, with 7 bases aligning to TRBD1. The sequenced sample was peripheral blood. The sequence came from a man aged 55 to 69 with active or convalescent COVID-19. The CDR3 DNA sequence: TGTGCCAGCAGTGGACAGGGCGGGAATCAGCCCCAGCATTTT. Translation: CASSGQGGNQPQHF.